Described below is a single T cell receptor beta chain sequence and its context. The antigen is not known. With random hexamers, 0.5 to 1 ug RNA was reverse transcribed. Amplification of TCR beta CDR3 was carried out by immunoSEQ multiplex PCR, which covered 54 Vbeta and 13 Jbeta segments. TCRdb redid the calling of the immunoSEQ multiplex PCR reads with MiXCR, one entry per CDR3 protein. Of 200,000 to 250,000 distinct CDR3 sequences listed, approximately 95% were seen once; the top ten hold roughly 0.1%. The data were taken from a study of CD8 T cells in Susac syndrome. Study results and caveats: The study recognized that its TCR sequencing and HLA analysis covered a relatively small number of individuals.

The CDR3 is 13 residues long. CDR1 is SGHRS, CDR2 YFSETQ, per germline. V was shortened by 4 bases and J by 4 bases, with 12 bases between the two germline ends. The multiple sclerosis control group comprised treatment-naive patients with stable or active relapsing-remitting disease. Purification of the CD8+ and CD4+ T cells relied on negative isolation, and TEMRA cells underwent FACS enrichment. This receptor was identified in a human donor with multiple sclerosis. What was sequenced was CD4+ T cells from PBMCs. The J gene is TRBJ2-7, the V gene TRBV5-1; D remains ambiguous. In DNA, the CDR3 is TGCGCCAGCAGCCCTTCGACCCTATACGAGCAGTACTTC. It specifies CASSPSTLYEQYF.